This is a list of T cell receptor beta chains from one sample in a study of shared clonotypes between healthy human individuals. Method: immunoSEQ multiplex PCR; TCRdb's copy keeps in-frame clones and lacks some. The sample carries 400,000 to 600,000 clones, over 75% recorded once. Sample: PBMCs. The origin of the receptors is a woman aged 40 to 50 in good health. Some clones in this sample may be carry-over from other donors' samples. CDR3s include the opening cysteine and the closing phenylalanine or tryptophan. A D gene is named only where the DNA matches it firmly. Only some rows state a clone size, as once, few, many or a class for expanded clones.

D,J,size,V,CDR3,DNA
TRBD1,TRBJ2-5,NA,TRBV9,CASSALGTGGETQYF,TGTGCCAGCAGCGCACTTGGGACAGGGGGGGAGACCCAGTACTTC
NA,TRBJ1-1,NA,TRBV5-6,CASTGGALNTEAFF,TGTGCCAGCACCGGGGGGGCGTTGAACACTGAAGCTTTCTTT
NA,TRBJ2-7,NA,TRBV28,CASSLGTPYEQYF,TGTGCCAGCAGTTTAGGGACACCCTACGAGCAGTACTTC
NA,TRBJ2-7,NA,TRBV27,CASRQGGSSYEQYF,TGTGCCAGCAGACAGGGGGGGAGCTCCTACGAGCAGTACTTC
TRBD2,TRBJ2-5,NA,TRBV19,CASRIGLAGQETQYF,TGTGCCAGTAGGATCGGACTAGCGGGCCAAGAGACCCAGTACTTC
NA,TRBJ2-3,NA,TRBV7-3,CASSLSGPTDTQYF,TGTGCCAGCAGCTTAAGCGGTCCCACAGATACGCAGTATTTT
TRBD1,TRBJ2-1,NA,TRBV5-4,CASSPTGGAYNEQFF,TGTGCCAGCAGCCCGACAGGGGGCGCCTACAATGAGCAGTTCTTC
TRBD2,TRBJ2-1,NA,TRBV11-3,CASSLYEAGGNEQFF,TGTGCCAGCAGCTTATATGAAGCGGGAGGCAATGAGCAGTTCTTC
TRBD1,TRBJ1-2,NA,TRBV7-2,CASSSTTGGGYTF,TGTGCCAGCAGCTCAACGACAGGGGGCGGCTACACCTTC
TRBD1,TRBJ2-1,once,TRBV4-1,CASSPGQGAGNEQFF,TGCGCCAGCAGCCCGGGACAGGGGGCGGGCAATGAGCAGTTCTTC
NA,TRBJ1-2,NA,TRBV2,CASSYHGGYTF,TGTGCCAGCAGCTACCATGGAGGCTACACCTTC
TRBD2,TRBJ2-3,NA,TRBV9,CASSVGAGGTDTQYF,TGTGCCAGCAGCGTAGGAGCGGGGGGCACAGATACGCAGTATTTT
NA,TRBJ1-2,NA,TRBV13,CASSLVVTYGYTF,TGTGCCAGCAGCTTGGTAGTGACCTATGGCTACACCTTC
NA,TRBJ1-2,NA,TRBV5-4,CASSFRDYGYTF,TGTGCCAGCAGCTTCCGGGATTATGGCTACACCTTC
TRBD2,TRBJ2-3,NA,TRBV27,CASRPTSGRAPDTQYF,TGTGCCAGCAGGCCTACTAGCGGGAGGGCCCCAGATACGCAGTATTTT
NA,TRBJ1-3,few,TRBV29-1,CSVGWTHGNTIYF,TGCAGCGTTGGATGGACTCACGGAAACACCATATATTTT
NA,TRBJ2-3,NA,TRBV4-3,CASSQGPSSGTQYF,TGCGCCAGCAGCCAAGGGCCCTCCTCGGGTACGCAGTATTTT
NA,TRBJ2-7,NA,TRBV15,CATSREGGAPDEQYF,TGTGCCACCAGCAGAGAGGGGGGGGCGCCCGACGAGCAGTACTTC
TRBD1,TRBJ1-6,NA,TRBV15,CATRWDSHSPLHF,TGTGCCACCAGATGGGACAGCCATTCACCCCTCCACTTT
TRBD2,TRBJ2-2,NA,TRBV5-1,CASSPLAGGENTGELFF,TGCGCCAGCAGCCCTCTAGCGGGAGGGGAGAACACCGGGGAGCTGTTTTTT
NA,TRBJ2-2,NA,TRBV30,CAWSFGINTGELFF,TGTGCCTGGAGTTTCGGGATAAACACCGGGGAGCTGTTTTTT
NA,TRBJ2-1,NA,TRBV4-1,CVSSQTVVSEQFF,TGCGTCAGCAGCCAGACGGTAGTCAGTGAGCAGTTCTTC
NA,TRBJ2-1,NA,TRBV19,CASSTRDSSFRNEQFF,TGTGCCAGTAGTACCCGGGACTCGTCCTTTCGGAATGAGCAGTTCTTC
TRBD1,TRBJ2-5,NA,TRBV2,CASRVGGRETQYF,TGTGCCAGCAGAGTAGGGGGCCGGGAGACCCAGTACTTC
TRBD1,TRBJ2-7,NA,TRBV5-4,CASSRGDRGYEQYF,TGTGCCAGCAGCCGGGGGGACAGGGGGTACGAGCAGTACTTC
NA,TRBJ1-1,NA,TRBV10-3,CAISEPMAIYLTEAFF,TGTGCCATCAGTGAGCCAATGGCCATATACCTCACTGAAGCTTTCTTT
TRBD1,TRBJ2-5,NA,TRBV7-3,CASSLGTGYFETQYF,TGTGCCAGCAGCTTAGGGACAGGGTATTTTGAGACCCAGTACTTC
NA,TRBJ1-5,NA,TRBV28,CASSFAGSNQPQHF,TGTGCCAGCAGTTTCGCAGGGAGCAATCAGCCCCAGCATTTT
TRBD2,TRBJ2-1,few,TRBV7-6,CASRRLAGGYNEQFF,TGTGCCAGCAGACGATTAGCGGGAGGGTACAATGAGCAGTTCTTC
NA,TRBJ1-3,NA,TRBV9,CASSVGQASTIYF,TGTGCCAGCAGCGTAGGGCAGGCGAGCACCATATATTTT
NA,TRBJ1-4,NA,TRBV2,CASSELAGLGEKLFF,TGTGCCAGCAGTGAATTGGCAGGGCTGGGGGAAAAACTGTTTTTT
NA,TRBJ2-1,NA,TRBV5-1,CASSPGLQIYNEQFF,TGCGCCAGCAGCCCAGGACTGCAAATCTACAATGAGCAGTTCTTC
NA,TRBJ1-5,NA,TRBV28,CASNPWGNRNQPQHF,TGTGCCAGCAACCCTTGGGGCAACAGAAATCAGCCCCAGCATTTT
TRBD2,TRBJ2-7,NA,TRBV7-2,CASSPISGSYEQYF,TGTGCCAGCAGCCCCATTAGCGGGAGCTACGAGCAGTACTTC
TRBD2,TRBJ2-2,NA,TRBV7-9,CASSGLAGGPNTGELFF,TGTGCCAGTTCCGGACTAGCGGGAGGGCCAAACACCGGGGAGCTGTTTTTT
TRBD1,TRBJ1-2,NA,TRBV29-1,CSVQGGQGAFNYGYTF,TGCAGCGTCCAAGGGGGACAGGGGGCTTTTAACTATGGCTACACCTTC
NA,TRBJ2-3,NA,TRBV7-3,CASSRDSTDTQYF,TGTGCCAGCAGCAGGGACAGCACAGATACGCAGTATTTT
NA,TRBJ1-5,NA,TRBV6-1,CASSEGRDGNQPQHF,TGTGCCAGCAGTGAAGGGAGGGATGGCAATCAGCCCCAGCATTTT
TRBD1,TRBJ2-7,NA,TRBV7-9,CASSLVPRQGPYEQYF,TGTGCCAGCAGCTTAGTACCCCGACAGGGACCCTACGAGCAGTACTTC
NA,TRBJ1-3,NA,TRBV23-1,CASSQSRRHTEPGNTIYF,TGCGCCAGCAGTCAATCGAGAAGACATACCGAACCTGGAAACACCATATATTTT
TRBD1,TRBJ1-3,NA,TRBV4-3,CASSQRPLTGVGNTIYF,TGCGCCAGCAGCCAAAGGCCCCTTACAGGGGTAGGAAACACCATATATTTT
TRBD1,TRBJ1-1,NA,TRBV18,CASSTRQGQVNTEAFF,TGTGCCAGCTCAACTCGACAGGGGCAGGTGAACACTGAAGCTTTCTTT
NA,TRBJ2-6,few,TRBV7-2,CASSLAQGSDSGANVLTF,TGTGCCAGCAGCCTCGCCCAGGGATCGGACTCTGGGGCCAACGTCCTGACTTTC
NA,TRBJ2-7,NA,TRBV4-2,CASSQQPSASYEQYF,TGTGCCAGCAGCCAACAGCCTAGTGCCTCCTACGAGCAGTACTTC
NA,TRBJ1-4,few,TRBV11-1,CASSLEQGEASQGKLFF,TGTGCCAGCAGCTTAGAACAGGGTGAAGCCTCACAAGGAAAACTGTTTTTT
TRBD1,TRBJ2-7,NA,TRBV5-1,CASSSPGTGAEQYF,TGCGCCAGCAGCTCACCCGGGACAGGGGCCGAGCAGTACTTC
TRBD2,TRBJ2-5,NA,TRBV7-2,CASSPGTSGRGETQYF,TGTGCCAGCAGCCCCGGGACTAGCGGGAGAGGAGAGACCCAGTACTTC
TRBD2,TRBJ2-1,NA,TRBV5-1,CASSQRTSGRANEQFF,TGCGCCAGCAGCCAACGGACTAGCGGGAGGGCCAATGAGCAGTTCTTC